This TCR beta chain was captured in a study of blood T cell repertoires in COVID-19. Study context: The United States, Italy and Spain provided the acute and convalescent COVID-19 samples. In each case, the material was cDNA or gDNA derived from T cells, B-cell-depleted T cells, or PBMCs.

With 6 bases clipped from V and 0 bases from J, the junction kept 11 bases outside the gene matches. Germline CDR1 and CDR2: KGHDR and SFDVKD. The CDR3 extends over 18 amino acids. As handled by the study authors: It was from reference gene primer amplification that nucleated cell counts were estimated. The assay was immunoSEQ multiplex PCR, and TCRdb's table has in-frame clones only and misses some. For V, J and clone size, that table is used; D and trimming come from the DNA. The data contain 150,000 to 200,000 clones, 70% to 90% of them singletons. V gene TRBV24-1 combines with J gene TRBJ2-7, with 12 bases lining up with TRBD2. Sequences were obtained from peripheral blood. The receptor comes from a man in his sixties with active or convalescent COVID-19. CDR3 in amino acids: CATSRGVGTSGSSYEQYF. For the CDR3, the DNA is TGTGCCACCAGTAGGGGAGTAGGGACTAGCGGGTCCTCCTACGAGCAGTACTTC.